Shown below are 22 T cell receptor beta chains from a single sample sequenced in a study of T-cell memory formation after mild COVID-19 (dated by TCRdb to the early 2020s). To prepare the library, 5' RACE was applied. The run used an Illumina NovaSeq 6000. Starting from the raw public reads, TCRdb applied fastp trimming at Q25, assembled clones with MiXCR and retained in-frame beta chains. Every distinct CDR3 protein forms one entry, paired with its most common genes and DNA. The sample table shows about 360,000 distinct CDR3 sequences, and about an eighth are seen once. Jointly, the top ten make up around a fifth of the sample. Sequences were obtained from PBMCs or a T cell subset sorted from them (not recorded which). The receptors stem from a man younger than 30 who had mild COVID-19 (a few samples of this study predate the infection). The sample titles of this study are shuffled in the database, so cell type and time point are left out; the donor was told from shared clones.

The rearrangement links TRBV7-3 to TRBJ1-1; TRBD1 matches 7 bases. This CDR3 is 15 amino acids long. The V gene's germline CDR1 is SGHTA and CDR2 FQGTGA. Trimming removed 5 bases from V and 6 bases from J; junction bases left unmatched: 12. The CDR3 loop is CASSAQARQGAEAFF. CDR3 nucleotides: TGTGCCAGCAGCGCCCAGGCTCGACAGGGAGCTGAAGCTTTCTTT.

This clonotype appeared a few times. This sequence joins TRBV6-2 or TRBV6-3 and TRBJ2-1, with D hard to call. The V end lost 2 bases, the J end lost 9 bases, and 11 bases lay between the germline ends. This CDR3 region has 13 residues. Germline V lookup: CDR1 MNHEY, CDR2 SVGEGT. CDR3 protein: CASSYGPYSEQFF. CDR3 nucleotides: TGTGCCAGCAGTTACGGACCCTACTCTGAGCAGTTCTTC.

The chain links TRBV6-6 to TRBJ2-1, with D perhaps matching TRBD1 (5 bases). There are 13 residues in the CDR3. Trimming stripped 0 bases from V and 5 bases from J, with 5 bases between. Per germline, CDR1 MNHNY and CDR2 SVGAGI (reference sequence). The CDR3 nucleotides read TGTGCCAGCAGTTACTCGGACAACAATGAGCAGTTCTTC. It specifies CASSYSDNNEQFF.

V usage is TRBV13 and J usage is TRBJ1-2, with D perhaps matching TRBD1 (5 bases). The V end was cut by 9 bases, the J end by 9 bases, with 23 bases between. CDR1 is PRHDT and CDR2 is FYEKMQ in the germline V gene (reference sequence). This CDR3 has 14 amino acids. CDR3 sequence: CASEGTAVLGRYTF. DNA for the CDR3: TGTGCCAGTGAAGGGACCGCCGTTCTCGGCCGCTACACCTTC.

CDR3 amino acids: CASREGVEGNQPQHF. CDR3 nucleotides: TGTGCCAGCAGGGAGGGGGTAGAGGGCAATCAGCCCCAGCATTTT. The rearrangement joins TRBV28 to TRBJ1-5, with a tentative D call TRBD1 (6 bases). Germline V CDR1 and CDR2: MDHEN, SYDVKM. The CDR3 extends over 15 amino acids. V lost 6 bases and J lost 2, with 14 bases in between.

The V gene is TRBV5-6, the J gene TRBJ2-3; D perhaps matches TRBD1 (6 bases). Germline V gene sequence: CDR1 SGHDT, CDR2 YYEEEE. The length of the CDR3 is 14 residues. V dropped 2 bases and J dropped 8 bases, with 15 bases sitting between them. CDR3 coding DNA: TGTGCCAGCAGCTTAACGGGGATGGGGGCTACGCAGTATTTT. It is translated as CASSLTGMGATQYF.

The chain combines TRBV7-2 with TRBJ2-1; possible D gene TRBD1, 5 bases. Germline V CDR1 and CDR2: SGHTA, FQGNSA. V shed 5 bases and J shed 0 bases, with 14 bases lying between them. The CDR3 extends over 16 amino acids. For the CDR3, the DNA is TGTGCCAGCAGCGAGATACAGGTTTCCTCCTACAATGAGCAGTTCTTC. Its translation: CASSEIQVSSYNEQFF.

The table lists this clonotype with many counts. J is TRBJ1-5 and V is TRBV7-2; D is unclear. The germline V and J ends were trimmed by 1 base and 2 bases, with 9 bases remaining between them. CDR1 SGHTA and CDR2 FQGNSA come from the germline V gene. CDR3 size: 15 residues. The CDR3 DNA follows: TGTGCCAGCAGCTTAGTCGGCGGGGGCAATCAGCCCCAGCATTTT. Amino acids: CASSLVGGGNQPQHF.

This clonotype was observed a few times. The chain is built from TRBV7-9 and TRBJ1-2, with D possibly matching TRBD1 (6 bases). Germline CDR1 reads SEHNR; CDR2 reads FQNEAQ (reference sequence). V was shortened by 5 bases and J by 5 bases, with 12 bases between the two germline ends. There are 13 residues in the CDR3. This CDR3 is CASSPRGPYGYTF. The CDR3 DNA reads TGTGCCAGCAGCCCCAGGGGTCCTTATGGCTACACCTTC.

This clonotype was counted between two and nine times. This chain's CDR3 is CASSQGTVTGIYNEQFF. The CDR3 DNA follows: TGCGCCAGCAGCCAGGGAACGGTGACAGGGATCTACAATGAGCAGTTCTTC. This rearrangement joins TRBV4-1 to TRBJ2-1, with 7 bases aligning to TRBD1. The CDR3 has 17 residues. V lost 3 bases, J lost 3 bases, and 11 bases stayed unmatched. In germline, CDR1 is MGHRA, CDR2 YSYEKL.

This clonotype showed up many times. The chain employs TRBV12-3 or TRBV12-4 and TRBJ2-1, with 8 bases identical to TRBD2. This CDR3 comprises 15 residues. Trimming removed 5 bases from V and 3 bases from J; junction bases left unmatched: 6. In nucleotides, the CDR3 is TGTGCCAGCAGTCCCCACGGGGGGGACTACAATGAGCAGTTCTTC. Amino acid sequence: CASSPHGGDYNEQFF.

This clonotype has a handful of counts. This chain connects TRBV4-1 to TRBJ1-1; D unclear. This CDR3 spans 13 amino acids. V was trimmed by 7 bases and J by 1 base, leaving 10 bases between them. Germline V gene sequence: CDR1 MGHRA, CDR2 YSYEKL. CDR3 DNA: TGCGCCAGCACCCCCGCAGGGAACACTGAAGCTTTCTTT. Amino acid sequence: CASTPAGNTEAFF.

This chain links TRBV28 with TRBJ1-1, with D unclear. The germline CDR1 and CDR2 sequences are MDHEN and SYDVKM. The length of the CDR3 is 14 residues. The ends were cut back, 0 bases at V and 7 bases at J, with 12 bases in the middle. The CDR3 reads CASSLWPGDVEAFF. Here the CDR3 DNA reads TGTGCCAGCAGTTTATGGCCCGGGGATGTTGAAGCTTTCTTT. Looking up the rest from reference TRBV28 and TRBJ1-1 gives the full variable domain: DVKVTQSSRYLVKRTGEKVFLECVQDMDHENMFWYRQDPGLGLRLIYFSYDVKMKEKGDIPEGYSVSREKKERFSLILESASTNQTSMYLCASSLWPGDVEAFFGQGTRLTVV.

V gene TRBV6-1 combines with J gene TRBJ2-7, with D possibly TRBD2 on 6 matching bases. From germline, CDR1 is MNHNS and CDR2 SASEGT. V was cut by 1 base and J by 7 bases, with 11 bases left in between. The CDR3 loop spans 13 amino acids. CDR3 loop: CASSEGGGREQYV. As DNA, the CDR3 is TGTGCCAGCAGTGAAGGAGGAGGGAGGGAGCAGTACGTC.

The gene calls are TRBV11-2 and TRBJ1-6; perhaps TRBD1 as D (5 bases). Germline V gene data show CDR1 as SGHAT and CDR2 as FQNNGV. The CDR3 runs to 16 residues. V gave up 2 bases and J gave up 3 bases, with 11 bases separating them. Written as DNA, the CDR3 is TGTGCCAGCAGCTTAAGCCGGGACTTCTATAATTCACCCCTCCACTTT. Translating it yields CASSLSRDFYNSPLHF.

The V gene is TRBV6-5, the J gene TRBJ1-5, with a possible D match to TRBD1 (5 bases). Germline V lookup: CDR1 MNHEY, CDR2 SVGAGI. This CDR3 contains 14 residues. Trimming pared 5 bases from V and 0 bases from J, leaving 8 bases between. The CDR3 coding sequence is TGTGCCAGCAGTACAGGACTTAGCAATCAGCCCCAGCATTTT. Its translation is CASSTGLSNQPQHF.

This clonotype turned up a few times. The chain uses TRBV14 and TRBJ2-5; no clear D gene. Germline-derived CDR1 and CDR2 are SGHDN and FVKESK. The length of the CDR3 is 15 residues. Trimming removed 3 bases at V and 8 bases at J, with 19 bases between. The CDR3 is CASSHAGPVVRTQYF. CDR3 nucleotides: TGTGCCAGCAGCCACGCTGGGCCCGTTGTCCGCACCCAGTACTTC.

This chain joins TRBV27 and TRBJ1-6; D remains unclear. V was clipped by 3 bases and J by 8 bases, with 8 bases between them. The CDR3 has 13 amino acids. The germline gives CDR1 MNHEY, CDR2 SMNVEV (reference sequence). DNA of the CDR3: TGTGCCAGCAGTTTCCGGGAGGATTCACCCCTCCACTTT. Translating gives CASSFREDSPLHF.

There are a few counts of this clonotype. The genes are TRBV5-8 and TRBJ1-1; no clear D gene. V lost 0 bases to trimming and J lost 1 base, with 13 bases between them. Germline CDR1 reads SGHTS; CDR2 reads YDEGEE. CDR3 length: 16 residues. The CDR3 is CASSLVRTTGNTEAFF. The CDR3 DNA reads TGTGCCAGCAGCTTGGTCAGGACGACTGGGAACACTGAAGCTTTCTTT.

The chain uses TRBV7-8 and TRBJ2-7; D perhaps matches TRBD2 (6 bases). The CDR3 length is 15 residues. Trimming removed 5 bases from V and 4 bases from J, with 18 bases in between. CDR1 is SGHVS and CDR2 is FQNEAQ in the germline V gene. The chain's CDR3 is CASSPRRVAPYEQYF. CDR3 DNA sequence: TGTGCCAGCAGCCCGCGGAGGGTAGCCCCTTACGAGCAGTACTTC.

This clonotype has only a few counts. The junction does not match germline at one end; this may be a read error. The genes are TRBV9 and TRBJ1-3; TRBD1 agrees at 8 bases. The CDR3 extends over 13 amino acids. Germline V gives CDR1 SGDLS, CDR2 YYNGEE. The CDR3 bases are TGTGCCAGCAGCTCGGATTTTAGGACAGGGCTGGATTTT. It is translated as CASSSDFRTGLDF.

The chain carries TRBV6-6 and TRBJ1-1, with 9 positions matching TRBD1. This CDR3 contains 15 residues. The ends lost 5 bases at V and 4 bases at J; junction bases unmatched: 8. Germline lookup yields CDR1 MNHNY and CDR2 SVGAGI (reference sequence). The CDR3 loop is CASSGGTGPSTEAFF. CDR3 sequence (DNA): TGTGCCAGCAGTGGGGGGACAGGGCCGTCCACTGAAGCTTTCTTT.